The 17 T cell receptor beta chains given below trace back to one sample, sequenced in a study of regulatory T cells in long-lasting Graves disease (dated by TCRdb to the early 2020s). Preparation of the library involved multiplex PCR. These reads were obtained on an Illumina HiSeq 4000. iRepertoire HTBI primers and Arm-PCR amplification of CDR3 regions were used to construct TCR beta libraries. TCRdb trimmed the raw reads at Q25, called clones with MiXCR and kept productive beta chains. Each CDR3 protein gets just one entry, which takes the most common genes and DNA from the rows behind it. This sample has roughly 400,000 distinct CDR3 sequences in its table, and 16% of those were observed once. Jointly, the top ten make up about 25% of the sample. In light of the paper, this sample's time point label describes: newly diagnosed GD, antithyroid drugs for less than 3 months. For both TCR sequencing and RNA sequencing, RNA was extracted from PBMCs using TRIzol.

These same data were also listed under a study on T cells in Graves' hyperthyroidism and ophthalmopathy.

The source was peripheral blood mononuclear cells (PBMCs), collected at new diagnosis, from a patient treated with antithyroid drugs. The receptors shown here come from a woman aged 18-35 years with Graves disease. Donor details come from another sample of the same person, matched by shared clones.

This CDR3 is CSARDGNSNQPQHF. DNA for the CDR3: TGCAGTGCTAGGGACGGAAATAGCAATCAGCCCCAGCATTTT. The J gene is TRBJ1-5, the V gene TRBV20-1; D is unclear. CDR3 length equals 14 residues. Trimming shortened V by 3 bases and J by 0 bases, and 9 bases separated the two germline ends. CDR1 is DFQATT, CDR2 SNEGSKA, per germline (reference sequence).

The chain joins TRBV20-1 to TRBJ1-2; no firm D call. This CDR3 is built from 12 residues. Germline CDR1 DFQATT, CDR2 SNEGSKA (reference sequence). The germline V and J ends were trimmed by 0 bases and 7 bases, with 9 bases remaining between them. The CDR3 nucleotides are TGCAGTGCTAGAGATCTCGCGGTTGGCTACACCTTC. This gives the protein CSARDLAVGYTF.

The rearrangement links TRBV7-9 to TRBJ2-2; 12 bases line up with TRBD2. The V segment lost 5 bases and the J segment 1 base; nucleotides outside the gene matches: 8. CDR1 and CDR2 (germline): SEHNR, FQNEAQ (reference sequence). The CDR3 contains 18 residues. This CDR3 reads CASSVGLAGPGNTGELFF. The CDR3 coding sequence is TGTGCCAGCAGCGTGGGACTAGCGGGCCCCGGGAACACCGGGGAGCTGTTTTTT.

The rearrangement links TRBV6-5 to TRBJ1-5; D uncertain. V lost 2 bases to trimming and J lost 2 bases, with 7 bases between them. This CDR3 is 14 amino acids long. Germline CDR1 MNHEY, CDR2 SVGAGI. CDR3 sequence (DNA): TGTGCCAGCAGTTACGGAGAAGGCAATCAGCCCCAGCATTTT. Its translation: CASSYGEGNQPQHF.

This clonotype was counted at least ten times. The chain recombines TRBV7-2 with TRBJ2-7; TRBD2 matches 9 bases. Germline lookup yields CDR1 SGHTA and CDR2 FQGNSA. J gave up 4 bases and V 1 base, and 2 bases lay outside the gene matches. CDR3 length: 14 residues. The CDR3 region has the DNA TGTGCCAGCAGCTTAGTTAGCGGGAGTTACGAGCAGTACTTC. Its translation: CASSLVSGSYEQYF.

This chain connects TRBV5-1 to TRBJ2-7; TRBD2 is a possible D gene (6 bases). V was shortened by 1 base and J by 0 bases, with 14 bases between the two germline ends. Germline V lookup: CDR1 SGHRS, CDR2 YFSETQ. The CDR3 sequence is 16 residues long. The chain's CDR3 is CASSLTTSSNSYEQYF. The CDR3 DNA is TGCGCCAGCAGCTTGACGACTAGTTCGAACTCCTACGAGCAGTACTTC. The full variable domain, in which reference TRBV5-1 and TRBJ2-7 provide the parts outside the CDR3, is KAGVTQTPRYLIKTRGQQVTLSCSPISGHRSVSWYQQTPGQGLQFLFEYFSETQRNKGNFPGRFSGRQFSNSRSEMNVSTLELGDSALYLCASSLTTSSNSYEQYFGPGTRLTVT.

This clonotype was observed a few times. The V gene is TRBV20-1, the J gene TRBJ1-1; D not resolved. There are 14 residues in the CDR3. Trimming removed 0 bases at V and 0 bases at J, with 8 bases between. CDR1 and CDR2 from the germline V gene are DFQATT and SNEGSKA (reference sequence). The CDR3: CSARDLVMNTEAFF. The CDR3 region has the DNA TGCAGTGCTAGAGATCTGGTAATGAACACTGAAGCTTTCTTT.

At least ten counts were recorded for this clonotype. The J gene is TRBJ2-7, the V gene TRBV3-1; D might be TRBD1 (6 bases). Germline V gene lookup returns CDR1 LGHDT and CDR2 YNNKEL (reference sequence). V gave up 6 bases and J gave up 3 bases, with 12 bases separating them. This CDR3 is built from 13 residues. CDR3 region: CASSGTLIYEQYF. CDR3 nucleotides: TGTGCCAGCAGTGGGACACTTATCTACGAGCAGTACTTC.

The table lists this clonotype with many counts. The chain uses TRBV6-2 or TRBV6-3 and TRBJ2-7, with 8 nucleotides matching TRBD2. J was trimmed by 2 bases and V by 8 bases; bases with no gene match: 11. The CDR3 has 15 residues. Germline CDR1 is MNHEY and CDR2 is SVGEGT. CDR3 loop: CASGLIAGTAYEQYF. The DNA of the CDR3 is TGTGCCAGCGGTCTTATAGCGGGAACCGCCTACGAGCAGTACTTC.

This clonotype was observed a few times. CDR3 amino acids: CASSWTVVQPQHF. The CDR3 DNA reads TGTGCCAGCAGTTGGACAGTCGTTCAGCCCCAGCATTTT. The chain has TRBV28 and TRBJ1-5; possible D gene TRBD1, 6 bases. Trimming shortened V by 4 bases and J by 6 bases, and 10 bases separated the two germline ends. The CDR3 is made up of 13 amino acids. Germline loops: CDR1 MDHEN, CDR2 SYDVKM.

This clonotype has ten or more counts. V is TRBV6-2 or TRBV6-3 and J is TRBJ2-1, with TRBD2 matching 12 bases. The CDR3 sequence is 15 residues long. V dropped 3 bases and J dropped 6; count of bases not matched to a gene: 3. Per the germline V gene, CDR1 is MNHEY and CDR2 is SVGEGT. The CDR3 DNA is TGTGCCAGCAGTTATCGGGGACTAGCGGGCAATGAGCAGTTCTTC. It yields the protein CASSYRGLAGNEQFF.

The table lists this clonotype with many counts. The rearrangement links TRBV7-2 to TRBJ2-1; D perhaps matches TRBD1 (5 bases). Trimming removed 0 bases at V and 3 bases at J, with 12 bases between. Germline V gives CDR1 SGHTA, CDR2 FQGNSA. The CDR3 covers 16 residues. The CDR3 bases are TGTGCCAGCAGCTTAGCGGGGCACCATTTCTACAATGAGCAGTTCTTC. Translated: CASSLAGHHFYNEQFF.

This clonotype was detected many times. The chain is built from TRBV27 and TRBJ2-3; 7 bases map to TRBD2. Germline CDR1 MNHEY, CDR2 SMNVEV (reference sequence). V shed 6 bases, J shed 5 bases, and the junction held 11 bases outside the gene matches. This CDR3 spans 15 amino acids. CDR3 sequence: CASSPAGGDGDTQYF. CDR3 DNA: TGTGCCAGCAGCCCAGCTGGGGGGGACGGAGATACGCAGTATTTT.

This clonotype was seen a few times. The rearrangement uses TRBV5-1 and TRBJ1-2; 7 nucleotides match TRBD1. Germline CDR1 is SGHRS and CDR2 is YFSETQ. The CDR3 is made up of 18 amino acids. J gave up 0 bases and V 0 bases, and 11 bases lay outside the gene matches. This chain's CDR3 is CASSLGPQGGQTNYGYTF. In DNA form, the CDR3 reads TGCGCCAGCAGCTTGGGGCCCCAGGGGGGACAGACTAACTATGGCTACACCTTC.

Of note for this clonotype: A much larger clone differs from this one at a single base, so this may be a read error. The gene calls are TRBV7-9 and TRBJ2-7; D is ambiguous. Germline V gene data show CDR1 as SEHNR and CDR2 as FQNEAQ (reference sequence). This CDR3 region has 13 residues. This CDR3 reads CASSFEETYEQCF. CDR3 nucleotide sequence: TGTGCCAGCAGCTTTGAGGAGACCTACGAGCAGTGCTTC. Together with reference TRBV7-9 and TRBJ2-7, the CDR3 gives the full variable domain: DTGVSQNPRHKITKRGQNVTFRCDPISEHNRLYWYRQTLGQGPEFLTYFQNEAQLEKSRLLSDRFSAERPKGSFSTLEIQRTEQGDSAMYLCASSFEETYEQCFGPGTRLTVT.

A few counts support this clonotype. CDR3 sequence: CSALSGEGLGYTF. The CDR3 DNA sequence: TGCAGTGCCCTATCGGGTGAGGGGCTTGGCTACACCTTC. The V call is TRBV20-1, the J call TRBJ1-2, with D perhaps TRBD1 (5 bases). V was trimmed by 6 bases and J by 7 bases, leaving 18 bases between them. Germline V CDR1 and CDR2: DFQATT, SNEGSKA (reference sequence). The CDR3 is 13 amino acids.

The chain couples TRBV2 to TRBJ2-7; 10 bases line up with TRBD2. The V gene's germline CDR1 is SNHLY and CDR2 FYNNEI. V lost 0 bases and J lost 4; bases outside the gene matches: 9. The CDR3 has 17 residues. The CDR3 protein is CASSEAGSLAGAYEQYF. CDR3 bases: TGTGCCAGCAGTGAAGCGGGAAGCCTAGCGGGAGCTTACGAGCAGTACTTC.